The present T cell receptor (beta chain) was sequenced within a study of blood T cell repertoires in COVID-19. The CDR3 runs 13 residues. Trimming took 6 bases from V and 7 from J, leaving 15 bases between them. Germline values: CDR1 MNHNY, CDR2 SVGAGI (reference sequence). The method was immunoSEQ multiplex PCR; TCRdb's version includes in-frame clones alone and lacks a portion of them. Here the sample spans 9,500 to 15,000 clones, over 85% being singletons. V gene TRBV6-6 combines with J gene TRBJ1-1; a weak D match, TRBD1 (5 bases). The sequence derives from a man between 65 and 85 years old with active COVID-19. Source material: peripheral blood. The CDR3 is CASRSRGGFEAFF. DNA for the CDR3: TGTGCCAGCAGGTCAAGGGGAGGTTTTGAAGCTTTCTTT.